These T cell receptor beta chains were read from a single sample in a study of blood T cell repertoires in COVID-19. Repertoires were generated with immunoSEQ multiplex PCR, while TCRdb's copy carries only in-frame clones and drops some. The table records approximately 150,000 clones, more than 70% of them present only once. The sample was peripheral blood. All receptors derive from a man in his fifties who had recovered from COVID-19. CDR3s include the opening cysteine and the closing phenylalanine or tryptophan. The D gene is left open where the match is weak. Size tells how often a clone was seen (once, few, many) or the class of an expanded clone, and some rows leave it out.

cdr3_length j_call clone_size d_call v_call cdr3_nt cdr3_aa
15 TRBJ2-2 NA TRBD1 TRBV7-8 TGTGCCAGCAGCCAGACAGGGGCTCGGACCGGGGAGCTGTTTTTT CASSQTGARTGELFF
14 TRBJ1-3 NA TRBD1 TRBV6-5 TGTGCCAGCATCGAACAGGGGGCTGGAAACACCATATATTTT CASIEQGAGNTIYF
14 TRBJ2-5 NA NA TRBV5-4 TGTGCCAGCAGCCGAGAGATTAGCGGAGAGACCCAGTACTTC CASSREISGETQYF
15 TRBJ2-1 NA NA TRBV7-3 TGTGCCAGCAGCTTTGGGCGGGGACCTTACAATGAGCAGTTCTTC CASSFGRGPYNEQFF
14 TRBJ1-1 NA TRBD1 TRBV19 TGTGCCAGTAGTCCAGGGACAGGGATCACTGAAGCTTTCTTT CASSPGTGITEAFF
18 TRBJ2-1 NA TRBD2 TRBV4-2 TGTGCCAGCAGCCAAGATCCCCCTAGCGGGAGTTTCTACAATGAGCAGTTCTTC CASSQDPPSGSFYNEQFF
12 TRBJ1-2 NA NA TRBV16 TGTGCCAGCAGCCCGACGACAGAAGGCTACACCTTC CASSPTTEGYTF
20 TRBJ2-7 NA TRBD2 TRBV2 TGTGCCAGCAGTAGGACAGGGGGCGGACTAGCGGGAGACCCTTCGAACGAGCAGTACTTC CASSRTGGGLAGDPSNEQYF
16 TRBJ2-1 NA TRBD2 TRBV7-2 TGTGCCAGCAGCCCCCAAGGGGCCGGGACTAGGAATGAGCAGTTCTTC CASSPQGAGTRNEQFF
13 TRBJ2-7 NA TRBD1 TRBV25-1 TGTGCCAGCAGTCTAACAGGGGTGGTCGAGCAGTACTTC CASSLTGVVEQYF
17 TRBJ1-6 NA NA TRBV9 TGTGCCAGCAGCCCCCGGGACACCTCTAAGCTGGGTTCACCCCTCCACTTT CASSPRDTSKLGSPLHF
16 TRBJ2-1 NA TRBD2 TRBV9 TGTGCCAGCAGCTTCTACGGGACTAGGGGCGTGGGTGAGCAGTTCTTC CASSFYGTRGVGEQFF
16 TRBJ2-5 NA TRBD2 TRBV3-1/TRBV3-2 TGTGCCAGCAGCCCCGGGACTAGCGGAGTACAAGAGACCCAGTACTTC CASSPGTSGVQETQYF
18 TRBJ2-3 NA NA TRBV4-3 TGCACCAGCAGCCAAGAAAAGATACCCACTAGAATTTCAGATACGCAGTATTTT CTSSQEKIPTRISDTQYF
15 TRBJ1-6 NA NA TRBV9 TGTGCCAGCAGCGGGGGCGCGGCTAATAATTCACCCCTCCACTTT CASSGGAANNSPLHF
11 TRBJ2-5 NA NA TRBV7-2 TGTGCCAGCAGCTCTAGGGAGACCCAGTACTTC CASSSRETQYF
15 TRBJ1-4 once NA TRBV6-5 TGTGCCAGCAGTTACACTAGGGCCTCTAATGAAAAACTGTTTTTT CASSYTRASNEKLFF
16 TRBJ1-2 NA TRBD1 TRBV5-4 TGTGCCAGCAGCTTGAGGTCAGGGGGGTGGGACTATGGCTACACCTTC CASSLRSGGWDYGYTF
13 TRBJ1-2 NA NA TRBV12-3/TRBV12-4 TGTGCCAGCAGTTTACAGGGGCAGGATGGCTACACCTTC CASSLQGQDGYTF
14 TRBJ2-7 NA TRBD2 TRBV7-2 TGTGCCAGCAGCCCAGCGGGAATCTCCTACGAGCAGTACTTC CASSPAGISYEQYF
17 TRBJ1-1 NA NA TRBV7-2 TGTGCCAGCAGCACTATTTTGGGGCGGCAGATGAACACTGAAGCTTTCTTT CASSTILGRQMNTEAFF
15 TRBJ1-2 NA TRBD1 TRBV28 TGTGCCAGCAGTTTAGGACAGGGGGCCAAATATGGCTACACCTTC CASSLGQGAKYGYTF
15 TRBJ1-2 once TRBD1 TRBV28 TGTGCCAGCAGTTCCCGGGACAGGGGGAATCTTGGCTACACCTTC CASSSRDRGNLGYTF
18 TRBJ2-2 NA NA TRBV7-9 TGTGCCAGCAGCCCCATTATAATCGGACAGAGGAACACCGGGGAGCTGTTTTTT CASSPIIIGQRNTGELFF
15 TRBJ2-7 NA TRBD1 TRBV24-1 TGTGCCACCAGAAATCCGGACAGGGCGGTGAACGAGCAGTACTTC CATRNPDRAVNEQYF
13 TRBJ2-3 once NA TRBV11-1 TGTGCCAGCAGCTTGGAGAGCACAGATACGCAGTATTTT CASSLESTDTQYF
17 TRBJ2-1 NA TRBD2 TRBV9 TGTGCCAGCAGCGTAGATCCTAGCGGGGGTTCCCTCAATGAGCAGTTCTTC CASSVDPSGGSLNEQFF
16 TRBJ1-2 few NA TRBV12-5 TGTGCTAGTGGCGATGGAGTCGGTGCCCCGATTTCTGGCTACACCTTC CASGDGVGAPISGYTF
14 TRBJ2-5 NA NA TRBV5-4 TGTGCCAGCAGCGCAGGACAGTACCAAGAGACCCAGTACTTC CASSAGQYQETQYF
16 TRBJ2-5 NA TRBD1 TRBV27 TGTGCCAGCAGTTCCTTTGGGACAGCGTTTCAAGAGACCCAGTACTTC CASSSFGTAFQETQYF
16 TRBJ2-4 once TRBD2 TRBV7-9 TGTGCCAGCAGCTTCCTAGCGGGGGGGTCAGGAAACATTCAGTACTTC CASSFLAGGSGNIQYF
15 TRBJ2-3 NA TRBD2 TRBV3-1/TRBV3-2 TGTGCCAGCGGTCTAGCGGGGGCCGGCACAGATACGCAGTATTTT CASGLAGAGTDTQYF
15 TRBJ2-1 NA TRBD1 TRBV5-1 TGCGCCAGCAGCTTGCAGGACAGGGTCTACAATGAGCAGTTCTTC CASSLQDRVYNEQFF
14 TRBJ1-1 once NA TRBV25-1 TGTGCCAGCAGCGGGGGGCCGATGAACACTGAAGCTTTCTTT CASSGGPMNTEAFF
17 TRBJ2-2 NA TRBD1 TRBV3-1/TRBV3-2 TGTGCCAGCAGCCAACACCCAGGACAGGGGAACACCGGGGAGCTGTTTTTT CASSQHPGQGNTGELFF
15 TRBJ1-1 NA NA TRBV28 TGTGCCAGCAGTTTGCCCGGGACACCTAACACTGAAGCTTTCTTT CASSLPGTPNTEAFF
14 TRBJ1-1 once TRBD1 TRBV5-1 TGCGCCAGCAGCTTGGGTCAGGGGGTCACTGAAGCTTTCTTT CASSLGQGVTEAFF
15 TRBJ1-2 NA TRBD1 TRBV29-1 TGCAGCGTTGAAGACCCAGGGGGCCTGGACTATGGCTACACCTTC CSVEDPGGLDYGYTF
17 TRBJ1-2 NA TRBD1 TRBV11-2 TGTGCCAGCAGCTCCCTAACCCGACAGGGGGCGAAGCATGGCTACACCTTC CASSSLTRQGAKHGYTF
13 TRBJ2-1 NA NA TRBV6-5 TGTGCCAGCAGTCTTCGCGAGGGGGATGAGCAGTTCTTC CASSLREGDEQFF
14 TRBJ2-7 NA TRBD2 TRBV19 TGTGCCAGTCGCCCTAGCGGGAGCTCCTACGAGCAGTACTTC CASRPSGSSYEQYF
16 TRBJ1-3 NA NA TRBV9 TGTGCCAGCAGCGCCTCTGACGGAGGCTCTGGAAACACCATATATTTT CASSASDGGSGNTIYF
13 TRBJ1-2 NA NA TRBV10-3 TGTGCCATCAGTGCCCCAGGAGGGGATGGCTACACCTTC CAISAPGGDGYTF
13 TRBJ1-1 NA NA TRBV3-1/TRBV3-2 TGTGCCAGCAGCCGGAAGACAAACACTGAAGCTTTCTTT CASSRKTNTEAFF
15 TRBJ2-1 NA TRBD2 TRBV3-1/TRBV3-2 TGTGCCAGCAGCGAGCGGGGGGCCTCCTACAATGAGCAGTTCTTC CASSERGASYNEQFF
14 TRBJ2-2 once NA TRBV30 TGTGCCTGGAGTGTTATGTGGAACACCGGGGAGCTGTTTTTT CAWSVMWNTGELFF
15 TRBJ1-2 NA NA TRBV19 TGTGCCAGTAGTGGTCGCCAGGCGACCTTTGATGGCTACACCTTC CASSGRQATFDGYTF